Presented here are 15 T cell receptor beta chains from one specimen sequenced in a study of PD-1 blockade in classical Hodgkin lymphoma. TCRdb's copy holds only in-frame clones and misses some; the assay was immunoSEQ multiplex PCR. Of over 85,000 clones listed, approximately 80% are singletons. There was relapse after autologous stem cell transplantation in every patient, and there was variation in brentuximab vedotin exposure. The sample consisted of peripheral blood mononuclear cells (PBMCs), taken before the second cycle of nivolumab. The receptors come from a human donor with classical Hodgkin lymphoma.

The rearrangement uses TRBV14 and TRBJ2-7, with 10 nucleotides matching TRBD1. This CDR3 has 15 residues. V was clipped by 3 bases and J by 6 bases; unmatched bases: 8. Per the germline V gene, CDR1 is SGHDN and CDR2 is FVKESK. The DNA for the CDR3 is TGTGCCAGCAGCCATTCCGGGACAGGGGAAGGCGAGCAGTACTTC. It encodes CASSHSGTGEGEQYF. The full variable domain, with the rest looked up from reference TRBV14 and TRBJ2-7, is EAGVTQFPSHSVIEKGQTVTLRCDPISGHDNLYWYRRVMGKEIKFLLHFVKESKQDESGMPNNRFLAERTGGTYSTLKVQPAELEDSGVYFCASSHSGTGEGEQYFGPGTRLTVT.

The chain has TRBV19 and TRBJ1-1; maybe TRBD1 (5 bases). V gave up 5 bases and J gave up 6 bases, with 22 bases separating them. This CDR3 spans 16 amino acids. CDR1 LNHDA and CDR2 SQIVND come from the germline V gene (reference sequence). The CDR3 is CASSPLGTRPSPEAFF. The CDR3 DNA reads as TGTGCCAGTAGTCCCCTAGGGACTCGTCCTAGTCCTGAAGCTTTCTTT.

J is TRBJ2-7 and V is TRBV12-5; D not resolved. This CDR3 has 13 amino acids. Trimming shortened V by 5 bases and J by 3 bases, and 11 bases separated the two germline ends. CDR1 is LGHNT and CDR2 is FRNRAP in the germline V gene. Written as DNA, the CDR3 is TGTGCTAGTGGTCCGAATCTAAGCTACGAGCAGTACTTC. It encodes CASGPNLSYEQYF.

This clone came up once. The chain joins TRBV6-5 to TRBJ2-3; D is uncertain. The CDR3 extends over 15 amino acids. CDR1 is MNHEY and CDR2 is SVGAGI in the germline V gene. V was cut by 6 bases and J by 0 bases, with 13 bases left in between. In DNA, the CDR3 is TGTGCCAGCAGGCCAGCAGCCTCTAGCACAGATACGCAGTATTTT. Amino acids: CASRPAASSTDTQYF.

The chain recombines TRBV18 with TRBJ1-5; 12 nucleotides line up with TRBD1. Looked up from germline, CDR1 is KGHSH and CDR2 is LQKENI. The CDR3 sequence is 14 residues long. V was clipped by 11 bases and J by 6 bases; unmatched bases: 8. The chain's CDR3 is CAGPPGQGAQPQHF. The DNA of the CDR3 is TGTGCCGGACCCCCGGGACAGGGGGCTCAGCCCCAGCATTTT.

This rearrangement joins TRBV30 to TRBJ1-1; weak D call: TRBD1 (5 bases). The CDR3 runs to 14 residues. Trimming cost V 2 bases and J 10 bases, with 20 bases left between them. Germline loops: CDR1 GTSNPN, CDR2 SVGIG (reference sequence). The CDR3 region has the DNA TGTGCCTGGAGTAGGGACTTACTTACGGGAGGAGCTTTCTTT. Protein product: CAWSRDLLTGGAFF.

The gene calls are TRBV27 and TRBJ2-3, with D possibly TRBD2 on 6 matching bases. Trimming stripped 4 bases from V and 3 bases from J, with 14 bases between. This CDR3 has 15 residues. The germline gives CDR1 MNHEY, CDR2 SMNVEV (reference sequence). CDR3 DNA: TGTGCCAGCAGTTCTAACCCCGGGAGTACAGATACGCAGTATTTT. Its translation: CASSSNPGSTDTQYF.

The chain combines TRBV2 with TRBJ2-7; TRBD2 is a possible D gene (6 bases). From germline, CDR1 is SNHLY and CDR2 FYNNEI. V lost 2 bases to trimming and J lost 5 bases, with 16 bases between them. CDR3 size: 15 residues. CDR3 residues: CASSERASRENEQYF. The CDR3 DNA reads TGTGCCAGCAGTGAACGGGCTTCCCGGGAGAACGAGCAGTACTTC.

The CDR3 DNA sequence: TGCGCCAGCAGCCAGGTCCGGGACGGAGCCTACGAGCAGTACTTC. Amino acids: CASSQVRDGAYEQYF. This chain links TRBV4-1 with TRBJ2-7, with D perhaps given as TRBD1 or TRBD2 (5 bases each). The germline CDR1 and CDR2 sequences are MGHRA and YSYEKL. This CDR3 region has 15 residues. V lost 3 bases and J lost 2, with 14 bases in between.

The J gene is TRBJ2-2, the V gene TRBV5-1; 13 bases line up with TRBD2. The J segment lost 3 bases and the V segment lost 1 base, leaving 6 bases of the junction unmatched. CDR1 is SGHRS, CDR2 YFSETQ, per germline. CDR3 length: 18 amino acids. CDR3 in amino acids: CASSLWTSGSRDTGELFF. CDR3 DNA sequence: TGCGCCAGCAGCTTGTGGACTAGCGGGAGTAGGGACACCGGGGAGCTGTTTTTT.

This chain joins TRBV19 and TRBJ2-3; TRBD1 aligns across 7 bases. CDR1 and CDR2 from the germline V gene are LNHDA and SQIVND (reference sequence). The junction had 4 bases not matched to a gene; V was cut back by 2 bases and J by 2 bases. This CDR3 has 15 amino acids. CDR3 bases: TGTGCCAGTAGTATAAGGGGACAGACCACAGATACGCAGTATTTT. Translating gives CASSIRGQTTDTQYF.

This chain links TRBV5-3 with TRBJ2-2; TRBD2 is a possible D gene (5 bases). TRBV5-3 is annotated as an ORF whose role is uncertain. This CDR3 has 19 amino acids. Trimming stripped 0 bases from V and 1 base from J, with 19 bases between. CDR3 nucleotide sequence: TGTGCCAGAAGCTTGGCCCGGAAGGGAGCGGCGAAGAACACCGGGGAGCTGTTTTTT. The encoded protein is CARSLARKGAAKNTGELFF.

The chain couples TRBV5-4 to TRBJ2-2, with 8 bases fitting TRBD1. The CDR3 has 20 amino acids. With 0 bases clipped from V and 2 bases from J, the junction kept 15 bases outside the gene matches. CDR1 is SGHNT, CDR2 YYREEE, per germline (reference sequence). The CDR3 spells CASSLVSGGSLFPNTGELFF. The CDR3 nucleotides are TGTGCCAGCAGCTTGGTGTCAGGGGGCTCCCTATTCCCTAACACCGGGGAGCTGTTTTTT.

The V and J genes are TRBV5-1 and TRBJ1-1, with unresolved D. The V end lost 4 bases, the J end lost 4 bases, and 17 bases lay between the germline ends. Germline assignment: CDR1 SGHRS and CDR2 YFSETQ. The CDR3 loop spans 15 amino acids. This CDR3 is CASSPPGRRVTEAFF. CDR3 DNA sequence: TGCGCCAGCAGCCCCCCGGGCAGGAGAGTCACTGAAGCTTTCTTT.

The rearrangement links TRBV7-2 to TRBJ2-1; TRBD2 agrees at 10 bases. Per germline, CDR1 SGHTA and CDR2 FQGNSA. The CDR3 spans 15 residues. The V segment lost 4 bases and the J segment 4 bases; nucleotides outside the gene matches: 4. Written as DNA, the CDR3 is TGTGCCAGCAGCTCCAGACTAGCGGGTTACAATGAGCAGTTCTTC. Its translation: CASSSRLAGYNEQFF.